This T cell receptor beta chain emerged from a study of OX40 agonist ivuxolimab in advanced cancers. Study as a whole: Intravenous ivuxolimab at 0.01 to 10 mg/kg was given to patients every 2 weeks. Patients with hepatocellular carcinoma, melanoma, renal cell or head and neck cancer made up the dose-escalation patients. Findings and caveats of the study: Low normalized T-cell clonal expansion also characterized some of the nonresponders.

Samples were taken at baseline and on day 1 of cycles 4 and 7. This clone was observed once. What it binds is unknown. V was cut by 3 bases and J by 7 bases, with 15 bases left in between. The germline V gene encodes CDR1 KGHSH and CDR2 LQKENI. The CDR3 covers 15 residues. Only in-frame clones appear in the TCRdb table, and some are missing; sequencing was by immunoSEQ multiplex PCR. The data contain about 75,000 clones, around 90% of them singletons. The rearrangement joins TRBV18 to TRBJ2-2; D remains unclear. Sequences were derived from CD4+ or CD8+ T cells sorted from blood, sampled in a trial of the OX40 agonist ivuxolimab. This sequence originates from an adult with an advanced solid tumor such as melanoma, head and neck, liver or kidney cancer. The CDR3 nucleotides read TGTGCCAGCTCACCGCCGTCCTTGGCTGGCGGGGAGCTGTTTTTT. This translates into CASSPPSLAGGELFF.